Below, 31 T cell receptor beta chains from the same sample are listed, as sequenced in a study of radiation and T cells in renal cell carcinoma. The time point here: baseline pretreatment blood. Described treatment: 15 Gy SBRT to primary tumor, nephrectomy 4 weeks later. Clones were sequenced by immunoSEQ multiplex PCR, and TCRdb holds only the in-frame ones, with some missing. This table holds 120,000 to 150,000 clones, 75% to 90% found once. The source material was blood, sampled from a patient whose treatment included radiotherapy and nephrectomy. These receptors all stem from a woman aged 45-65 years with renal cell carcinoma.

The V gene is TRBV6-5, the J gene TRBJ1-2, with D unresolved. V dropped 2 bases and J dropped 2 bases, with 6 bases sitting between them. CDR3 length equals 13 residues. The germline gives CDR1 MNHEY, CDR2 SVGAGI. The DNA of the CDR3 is TGTGCCAGCAGTTACCTCAAAAACTATGGCTACACCTTC. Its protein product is CASSYLKNYGYTF.

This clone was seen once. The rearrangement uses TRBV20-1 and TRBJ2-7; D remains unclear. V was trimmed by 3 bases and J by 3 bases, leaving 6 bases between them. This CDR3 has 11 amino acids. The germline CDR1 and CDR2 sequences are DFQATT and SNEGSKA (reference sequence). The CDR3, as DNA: TGCAGTGCTAGGCTTCTCTACGAGCAGTACTTC. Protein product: CSARLLYEQYF.

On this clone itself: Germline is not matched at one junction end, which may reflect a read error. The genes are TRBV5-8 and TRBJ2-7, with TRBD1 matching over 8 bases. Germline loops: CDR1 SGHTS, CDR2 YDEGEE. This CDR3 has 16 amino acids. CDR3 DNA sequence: TGTGCCAGCAACTTGATTGCCGGGACAGGCTCCTACGAGCAGTACTTC. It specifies CASNLIAGTGSYEQYF.

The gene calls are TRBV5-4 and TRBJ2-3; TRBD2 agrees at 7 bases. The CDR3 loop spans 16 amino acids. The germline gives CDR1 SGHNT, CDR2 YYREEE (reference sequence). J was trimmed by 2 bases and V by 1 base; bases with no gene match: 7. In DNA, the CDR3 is TGTGCCAGCAGCTTGTTTGGGGGGGAATCCACAGATACGCAGTATTTT. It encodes CASSLFGGESTDTQYF.

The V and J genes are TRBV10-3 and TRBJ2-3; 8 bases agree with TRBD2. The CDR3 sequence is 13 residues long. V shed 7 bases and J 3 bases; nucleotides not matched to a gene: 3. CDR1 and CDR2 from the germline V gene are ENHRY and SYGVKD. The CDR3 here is CAIMSGSTDTQYF. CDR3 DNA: TGTGCCATCATGAGCGGGAGTACAGATACGCAGTATTTT.

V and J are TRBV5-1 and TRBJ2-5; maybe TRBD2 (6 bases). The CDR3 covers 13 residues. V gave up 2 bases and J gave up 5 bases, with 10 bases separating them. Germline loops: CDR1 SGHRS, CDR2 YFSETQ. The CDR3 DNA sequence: TGCGCCAGCAGCTTTGCCGGAGGGGAGACCCAGTACTTC. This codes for CASSFAGGETQYF.

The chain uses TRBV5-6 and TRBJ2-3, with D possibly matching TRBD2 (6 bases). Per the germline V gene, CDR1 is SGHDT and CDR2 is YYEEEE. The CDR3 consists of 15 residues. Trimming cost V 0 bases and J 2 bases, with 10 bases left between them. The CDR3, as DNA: TGTGCCAGCAGCTTGGGCGCGGGGTCCACAGATACGCAGTATTTT. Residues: CASSLGAGSTDTQYF.

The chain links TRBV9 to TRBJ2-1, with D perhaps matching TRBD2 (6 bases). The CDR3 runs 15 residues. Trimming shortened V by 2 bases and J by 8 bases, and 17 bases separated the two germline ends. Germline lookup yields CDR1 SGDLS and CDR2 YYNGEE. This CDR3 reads CASSVRREGDDEQFF. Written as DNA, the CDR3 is TGTGCCAGCAGCGTCAGGCGGGAAGGGGATGATGAGCAGTTCTTC.

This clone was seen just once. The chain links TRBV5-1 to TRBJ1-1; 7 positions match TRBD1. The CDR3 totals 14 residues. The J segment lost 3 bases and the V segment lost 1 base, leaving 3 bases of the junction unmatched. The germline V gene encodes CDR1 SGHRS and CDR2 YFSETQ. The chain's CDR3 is CASSLRTGDTEAFF. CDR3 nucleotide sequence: TGCGCCAGCAGCTTGAGAACAGGGGACACTGAAGCTTTCTTT. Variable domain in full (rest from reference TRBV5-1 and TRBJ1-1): KAGVTQTPRYLIKTRGQQVTLSCSPISGHRSVSWYQQTPGQGLQFLFEYFSETQRNKGNFPGRFSGRQFSNSRSEMNVSTLELGDSALYLCASSLRTGDTEAFFGQGTRLTVV.

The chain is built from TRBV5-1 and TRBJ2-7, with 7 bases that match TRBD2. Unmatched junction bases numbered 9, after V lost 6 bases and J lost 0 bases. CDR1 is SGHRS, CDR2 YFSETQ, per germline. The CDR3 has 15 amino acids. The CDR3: CASNIDGRTSYEQYF. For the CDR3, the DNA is TGCGCCAGCAACATAGACGGGAGGACCTCCTACGAGCAGTACTTC.

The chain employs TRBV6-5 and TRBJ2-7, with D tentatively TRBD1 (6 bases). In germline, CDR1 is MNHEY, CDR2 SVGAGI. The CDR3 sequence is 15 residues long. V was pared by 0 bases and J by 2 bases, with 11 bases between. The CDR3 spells CASSYSSGVPYEQYF. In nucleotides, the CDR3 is TGTGCCAGCAGTTACTCCTCAGGGGTCCCCTACGAGCAGTACTTC.

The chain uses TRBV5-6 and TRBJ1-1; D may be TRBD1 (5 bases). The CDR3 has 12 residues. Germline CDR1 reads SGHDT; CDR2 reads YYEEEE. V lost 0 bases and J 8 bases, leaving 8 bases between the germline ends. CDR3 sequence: CASSLDRQEAFF. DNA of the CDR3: TGTGCCAGCAGCTTGGACCGACAGGAAGCTTTCTTT.

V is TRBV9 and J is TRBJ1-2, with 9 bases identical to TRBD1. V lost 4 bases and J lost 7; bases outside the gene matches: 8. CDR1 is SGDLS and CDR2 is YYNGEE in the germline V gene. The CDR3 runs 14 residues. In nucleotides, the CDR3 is TGTGCCAGCAGCCCTAGACAGGGGGGGGTTGGCTACACCTTC. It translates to CASSPRQGGVGYTF.

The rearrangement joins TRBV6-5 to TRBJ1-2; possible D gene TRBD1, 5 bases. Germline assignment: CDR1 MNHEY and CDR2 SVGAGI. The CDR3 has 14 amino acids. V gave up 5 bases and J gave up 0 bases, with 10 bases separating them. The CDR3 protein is CASSLRQTNYGYTF. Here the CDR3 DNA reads TGTGCCAGCAGTCTTCGACAGACTAACTATGGCTACACCTTC.

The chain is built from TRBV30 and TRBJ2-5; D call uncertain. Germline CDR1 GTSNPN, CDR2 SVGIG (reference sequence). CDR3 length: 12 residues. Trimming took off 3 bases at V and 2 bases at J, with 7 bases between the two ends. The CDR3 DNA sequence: TGTGCCTGGAGGGGTGGGCAAGAGACCCAGTACTTC. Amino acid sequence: CAWRGGQETQYF.

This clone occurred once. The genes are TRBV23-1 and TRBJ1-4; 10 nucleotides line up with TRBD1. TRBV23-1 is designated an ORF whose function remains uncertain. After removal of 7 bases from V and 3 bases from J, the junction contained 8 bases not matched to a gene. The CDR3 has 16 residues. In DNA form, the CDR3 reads TGCGCCAGCATAATTTGGGACAGGGGTTCTAATGAAAAACTGTTTTTT. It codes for CASIIWDRGSNEKLFF.

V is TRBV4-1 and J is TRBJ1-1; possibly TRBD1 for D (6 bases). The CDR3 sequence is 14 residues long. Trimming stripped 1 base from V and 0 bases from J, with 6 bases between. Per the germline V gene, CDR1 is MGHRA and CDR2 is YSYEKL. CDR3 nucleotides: TGCGCCAGCAGCCAAGGACAGGTGAACACTGAAGCTTTCTTT. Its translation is CASSQGQVNTEAFF.

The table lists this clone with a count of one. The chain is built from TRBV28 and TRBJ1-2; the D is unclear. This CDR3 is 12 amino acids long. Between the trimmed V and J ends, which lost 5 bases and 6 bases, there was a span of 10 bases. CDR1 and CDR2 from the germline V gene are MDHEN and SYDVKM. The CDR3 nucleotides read TGTGCCAGCAGTCAAGTGCCGGATGGCTACACCTTC. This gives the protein CASSQVPDGYTF.

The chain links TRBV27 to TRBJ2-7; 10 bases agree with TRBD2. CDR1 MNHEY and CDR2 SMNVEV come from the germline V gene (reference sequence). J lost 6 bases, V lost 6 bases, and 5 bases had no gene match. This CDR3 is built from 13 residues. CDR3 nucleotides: TGTGCCAGCAGCGCAGCGGGGGGGCGCGAGCAGTACTTC. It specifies CASSAAGGREQYF.

CDR3 sequence (DNA): TGTGCCAGCAGCTTGTATTCGGGTGAAGCTTTCTTT. This encodes CASSLYSGEAFF. The chain has TRBV5-6 and TRBJ1-1; no definite D call. This CDR3 spans 12 amino acids. Germline loops: CDR1 SGHDT, CDR2 YYEEEE. Trimming shortened V by 1 base and J by 7 bases, and 8 bases separated the two germline ends.

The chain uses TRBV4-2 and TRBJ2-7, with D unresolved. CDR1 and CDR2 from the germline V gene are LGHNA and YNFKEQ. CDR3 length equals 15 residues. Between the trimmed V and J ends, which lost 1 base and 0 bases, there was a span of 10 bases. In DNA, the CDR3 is TGTGCCAGCAGCCAAGGACTGTTAGTCTCCTACGAGCAGTACTTC. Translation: CASSQGLLVSYEQYF.

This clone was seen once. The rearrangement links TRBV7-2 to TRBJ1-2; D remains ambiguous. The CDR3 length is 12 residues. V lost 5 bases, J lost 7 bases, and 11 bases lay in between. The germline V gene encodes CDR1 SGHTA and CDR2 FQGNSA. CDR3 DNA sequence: TGTGCCAGCAGCCCCGGATTCCTTGGCTACACCTTC. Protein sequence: CASSPGFLGYTF. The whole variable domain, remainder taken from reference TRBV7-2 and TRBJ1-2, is GAGVSQSPSNKVTEKGKDVELRCDPISGHTALYWYRQSLGQGLEFLIYFQGNSAPDKSGLPSDRFSAERTGGSVSTLTIQRTQQEDSAVYLCASSPGFLGYTFGSGTRLTVV.

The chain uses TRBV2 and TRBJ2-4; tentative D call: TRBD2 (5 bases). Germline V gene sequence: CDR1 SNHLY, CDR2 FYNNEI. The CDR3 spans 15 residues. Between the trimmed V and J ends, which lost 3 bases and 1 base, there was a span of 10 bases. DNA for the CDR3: TGTGCCAGCAGTGACGGGGAGTTGGCCAAAAACATTCAGTACTTC. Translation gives CASSDGELAKNIQYF.

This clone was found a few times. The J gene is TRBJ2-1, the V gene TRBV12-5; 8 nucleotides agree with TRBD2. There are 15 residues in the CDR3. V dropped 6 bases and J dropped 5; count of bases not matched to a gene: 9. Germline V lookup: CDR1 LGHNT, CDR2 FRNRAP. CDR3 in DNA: TGTGCTAGTGGCCGGGGGCTAGCGGGTAACAATGAGCAGTTCTTC. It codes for CASGRGLAGNNEQFF.

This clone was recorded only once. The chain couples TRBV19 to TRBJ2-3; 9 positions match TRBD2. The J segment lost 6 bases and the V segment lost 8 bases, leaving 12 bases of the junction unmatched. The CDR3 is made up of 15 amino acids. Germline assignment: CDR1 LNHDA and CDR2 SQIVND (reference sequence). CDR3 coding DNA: TGTGCCAGTGACGTGGCTAGCGGGGAAGCGGATACGCAGTATTTT. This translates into CASDVASGEADTQYF.

The chain's CDR3 is CASSGQGVTGNTIYF. In DNA, the CDR3 is TGTGCCAGCAGTGGCCAGGGAGTAACTGGAAACACCATATATTTT. The chain joins TRBV9 to TRBJ1-3; weak D call: TRBD1 (5 bases). The CDR3 is 15 amino acids. Looked up from germline, CDR1 is SGDLS and CDR2 is YYNGEE. V gave up 5 bases and J gave up 2 bases, with 14 bases separating them.

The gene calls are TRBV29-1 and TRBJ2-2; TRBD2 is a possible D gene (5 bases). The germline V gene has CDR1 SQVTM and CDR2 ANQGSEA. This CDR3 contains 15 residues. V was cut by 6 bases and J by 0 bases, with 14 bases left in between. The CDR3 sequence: CSVRTGMANTGELFF. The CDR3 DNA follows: TGCAGCGTAAGGACCGGGATGGCGAACACCGGGGAGCTGTTTTTT.

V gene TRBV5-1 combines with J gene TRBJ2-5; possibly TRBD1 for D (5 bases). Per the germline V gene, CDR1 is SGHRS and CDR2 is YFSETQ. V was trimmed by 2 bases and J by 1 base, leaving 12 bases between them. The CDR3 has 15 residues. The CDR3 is CASSFLPGPQETQYF. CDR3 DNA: TGCGCCAGCAGCTTTCTGCCAGGGCCCCAAGAGACCCAGTACTTC.

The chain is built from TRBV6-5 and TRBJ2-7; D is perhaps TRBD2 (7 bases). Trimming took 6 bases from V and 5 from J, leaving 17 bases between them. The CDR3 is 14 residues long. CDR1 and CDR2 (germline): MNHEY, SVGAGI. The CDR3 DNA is TGTGCCAGCAGCTCCCTGGGGGGGCTGGACGAGCAGTACTTC. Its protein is CASSSLGGLDEQYF.

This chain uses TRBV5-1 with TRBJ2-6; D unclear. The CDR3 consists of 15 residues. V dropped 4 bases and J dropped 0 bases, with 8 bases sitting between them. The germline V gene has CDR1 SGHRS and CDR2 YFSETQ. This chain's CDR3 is CASSQITSGANVLTF. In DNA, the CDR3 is TGCGCCAGCAGCCAAATTACCTCTGGGGCCAACGTCCTGACTTTC.

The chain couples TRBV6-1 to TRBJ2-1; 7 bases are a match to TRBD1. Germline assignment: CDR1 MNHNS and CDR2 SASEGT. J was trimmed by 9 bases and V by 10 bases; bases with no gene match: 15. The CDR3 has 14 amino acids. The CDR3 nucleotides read TGTGCCATTACTATCGGGACAGCGATCGGTGAGCAGTTCTTC. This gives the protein CAITIGTAIGEQFF.